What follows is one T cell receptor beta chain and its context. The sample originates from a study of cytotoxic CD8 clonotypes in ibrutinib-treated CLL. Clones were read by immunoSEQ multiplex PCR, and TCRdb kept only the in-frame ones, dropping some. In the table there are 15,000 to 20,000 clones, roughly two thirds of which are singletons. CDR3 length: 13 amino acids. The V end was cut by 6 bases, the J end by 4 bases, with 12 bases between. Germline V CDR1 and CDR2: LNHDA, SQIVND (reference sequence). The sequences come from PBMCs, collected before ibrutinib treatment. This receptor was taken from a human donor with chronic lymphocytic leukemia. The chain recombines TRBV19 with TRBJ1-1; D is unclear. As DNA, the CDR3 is TGTGCCAGTAGCGGGATGGGTTCCACTGAAGCTTTCTTT. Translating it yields CASSGMGSTEAFF.